This TCR beta chain emerged from a study of OX40 agonist ivuxolimab in advanced cancers. Notes on the study in general: Among T cells, CD8+ cells averaged more expanded clones than CD4+ cells. With doses of 0.1 to 3.0 mg/kg, CD4+ and CD8+ blood T cells had undergone clonal expansion by week 6. The work left the antigen specificity of expanded peripheral T cells undetermined.

Points on this clone: No antigen is known for it.

Some clones are missing from TCRdb's copy, which holds only in-frame ones; the method was immunoSEQ multiplex PCR. Counted here are over 85,000 clones, approximately 80% occurring once; the ten biggest clones make up more than 1.4%. The cohort excluded patients with autoimmune disease history or systemic immunosuppression. Trimming left V 2 bases short and J 1 base short, with 6 bases between. The CDR3 extends over 13 amino acids. Germline assignment: CDR1 SGHTA and CDR2 FQGNSA. The sequences come from CD4+ or CD8+ T cells sorted from blood, collected in a trial of the OX40 agonist ivuxolimab. The J gene is TRBJ2-7, the V gene TRBV7-2, with unresolved D. This sequence was found in an adult with an advanced solid tumor such as melanoma, head and neck, liver or kidney cancer. The CDR3 sequence: CASSLISSYEQYF. The CDR3 region has the DNA TGTGCCAGCAGCTTAATAAGTTCCTACGAGCAGTACTTC.